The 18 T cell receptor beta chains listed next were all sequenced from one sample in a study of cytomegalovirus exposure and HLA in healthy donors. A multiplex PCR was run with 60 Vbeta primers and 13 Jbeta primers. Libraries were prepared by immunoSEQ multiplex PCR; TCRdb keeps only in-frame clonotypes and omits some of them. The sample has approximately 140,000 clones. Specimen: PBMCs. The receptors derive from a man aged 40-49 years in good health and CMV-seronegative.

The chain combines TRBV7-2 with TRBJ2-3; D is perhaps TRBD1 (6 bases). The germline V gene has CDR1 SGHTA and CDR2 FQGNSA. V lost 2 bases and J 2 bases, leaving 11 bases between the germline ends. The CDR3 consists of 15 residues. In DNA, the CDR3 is TGTGCCAGCAGCTTATGGGGGCGGCTCACAGATACGCAGTATTTT. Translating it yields CASSLWGRLTDTQYF.

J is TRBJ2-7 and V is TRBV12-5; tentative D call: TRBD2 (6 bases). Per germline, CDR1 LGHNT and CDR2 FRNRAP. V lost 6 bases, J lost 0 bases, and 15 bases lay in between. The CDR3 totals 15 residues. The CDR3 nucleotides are TGTGCTAGTGGCGGGACGGGGAGGAGCTCCTACGAGCAGTACTTC. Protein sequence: CASGGTGRSSYEQYF.

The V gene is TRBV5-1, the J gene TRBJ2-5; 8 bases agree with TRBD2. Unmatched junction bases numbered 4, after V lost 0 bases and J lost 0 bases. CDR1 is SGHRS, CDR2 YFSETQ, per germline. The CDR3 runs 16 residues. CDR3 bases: TGCGCCAGCAGCTTGGGGGCGGGGGGAAACCAAGAGACCCAGTACTTC. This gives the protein CASSLGAGGNQETQYF.

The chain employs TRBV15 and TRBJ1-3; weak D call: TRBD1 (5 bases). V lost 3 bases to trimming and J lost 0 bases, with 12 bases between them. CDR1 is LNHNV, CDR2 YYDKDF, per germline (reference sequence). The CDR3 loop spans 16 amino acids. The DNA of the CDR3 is TGTGCCACCAGCAGGGGGGGAGGTAGCTCTGGAAACACCATATATTTT. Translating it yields CATSRGGGSSGNTIYF.

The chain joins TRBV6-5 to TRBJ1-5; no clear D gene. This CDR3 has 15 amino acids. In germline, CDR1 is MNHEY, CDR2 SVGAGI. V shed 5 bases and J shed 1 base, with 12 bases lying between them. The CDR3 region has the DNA TGTGCCAGCAGTCCCGGCGGGAAGAGCAATCAGCCCCAGCATTTT. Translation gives CASSPGGKSNQPQHF.

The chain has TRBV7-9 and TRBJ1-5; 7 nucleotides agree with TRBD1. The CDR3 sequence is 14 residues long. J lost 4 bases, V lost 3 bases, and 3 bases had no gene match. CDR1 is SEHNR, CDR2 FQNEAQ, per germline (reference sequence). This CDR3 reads CASSFKGANQPQHF. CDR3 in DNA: TGTGCCAGCAGCTTTAAGGGGGCTAATCAGCCCCAGCATTTT.

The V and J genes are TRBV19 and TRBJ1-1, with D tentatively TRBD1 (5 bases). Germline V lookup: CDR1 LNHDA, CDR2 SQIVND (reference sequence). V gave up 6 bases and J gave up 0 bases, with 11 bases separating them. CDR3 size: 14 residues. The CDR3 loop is CASSEPGMNTEAFF. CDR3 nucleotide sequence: TGTGCCAGTAGCGAGCCAGGGATGAACACTGAAGCTTTCTTT.

CDR3 sequence reads: CASRGTGDTGELFF. The CDR3 DNA follows: TGTGCCAGCAGGGGGACAGGGGACACCGGGGAGCTGTTTTTT. The chain has TRBV6-1 and TRBJ2-2; 10 bases map to TRBD1. The CDR3 length is 14 residues. The germline V gene encodes CDR1 MNHNS and CDR2 SASEGT. The ends lost 6 bases at V and 3 bases at J; junction bases unmatched: 1.

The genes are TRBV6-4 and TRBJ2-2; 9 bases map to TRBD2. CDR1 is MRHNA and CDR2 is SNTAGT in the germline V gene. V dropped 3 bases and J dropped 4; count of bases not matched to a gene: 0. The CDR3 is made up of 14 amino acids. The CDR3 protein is CASSERGGTGELFF. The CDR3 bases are TGTGCCAGCAGTGAGCGGGGGGGCACCGGGGAGCTGTTTTTT.

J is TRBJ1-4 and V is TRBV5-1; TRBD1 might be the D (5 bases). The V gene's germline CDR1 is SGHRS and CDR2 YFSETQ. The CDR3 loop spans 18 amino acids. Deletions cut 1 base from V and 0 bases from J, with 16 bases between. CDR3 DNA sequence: TGCGCCAGCAGCTTGTTCGGGACTGAGTCAACAACTAATGAAAAACTGTTTTTT. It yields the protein CASSLFGTESTTNEKLFF.

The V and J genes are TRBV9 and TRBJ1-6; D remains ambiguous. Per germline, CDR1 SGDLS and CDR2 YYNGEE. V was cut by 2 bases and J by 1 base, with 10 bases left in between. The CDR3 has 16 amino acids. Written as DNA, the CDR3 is TGTGCCAGCAGCGTGGAGGGAGGGTCCTATAATTCACCCCTCCACTTT. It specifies CASSVEGGSYNSPLHF.

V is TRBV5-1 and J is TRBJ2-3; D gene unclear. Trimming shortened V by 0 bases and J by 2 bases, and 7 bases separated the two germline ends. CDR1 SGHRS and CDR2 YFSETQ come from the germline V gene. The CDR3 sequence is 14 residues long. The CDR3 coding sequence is TGCGCCAGCAGCTTGGGGAGCGTCACAGATACGCAGTATTTT. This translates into CASSLGSVTDTQYF.

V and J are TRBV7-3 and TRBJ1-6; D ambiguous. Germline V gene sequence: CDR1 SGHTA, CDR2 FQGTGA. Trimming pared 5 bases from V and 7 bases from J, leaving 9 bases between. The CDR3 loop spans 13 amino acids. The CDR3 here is CASSPRENSPLHF. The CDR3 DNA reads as TGTGCCAGCAGCCCTCGGGAGAATTCACCCCTCCACTTT.

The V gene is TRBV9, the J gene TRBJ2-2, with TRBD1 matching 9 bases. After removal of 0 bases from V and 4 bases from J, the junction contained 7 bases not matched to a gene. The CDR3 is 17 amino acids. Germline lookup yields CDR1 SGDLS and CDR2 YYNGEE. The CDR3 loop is CASSVVETGGITGELFF. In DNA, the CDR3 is TGTGCCAGCAGCGTAGTGGAGACAGGGGGAATCACCGGGGAGCTGTTTTTT.

DNA of the CDR3: TGTGCCAGCAGCTTAGCGCTGGGAGAGATTGGAAACACCATATATTTT. Residues: CASSLALGEIGNTIYF. This sequence joins TRBV7-2 and TRBJ1-3; D not certain. The germline gives CDR1 SGHTA, CDR2 FQGNSA. With 0 bases removed from V and 3 bases from J, the gap between germline ends came to 12 bases. This CDR3 is 16 amino acids long. Filled out from reference TRBV7-2 and TRBJ1-3, the complete variable domain reads GAGVSQSPSNKVTEKGKDVELRCDPISGHTALYWYRQSLGQGLEFLIYFQGNSAPDKSGLPSDRFSAERTGGSVSTLTIQRTQQEDSAVYLCASSLALGEIGNTIYFGEGSWLTVV.

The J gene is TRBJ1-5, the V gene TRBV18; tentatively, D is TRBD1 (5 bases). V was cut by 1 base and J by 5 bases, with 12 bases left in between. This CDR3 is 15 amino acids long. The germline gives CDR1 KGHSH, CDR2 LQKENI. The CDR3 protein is CASSPRRGRYQPQHF. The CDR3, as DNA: TGTGCCAGCTCACCACGGAGGGGCCGGTATCAGCCCCAGCATTTT.

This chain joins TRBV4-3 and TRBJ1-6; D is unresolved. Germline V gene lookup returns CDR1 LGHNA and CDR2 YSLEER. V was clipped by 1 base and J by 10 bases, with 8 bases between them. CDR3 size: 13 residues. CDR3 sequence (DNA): TGCGCCAGCAGCCAAGGGATGGGCTCACCCCTCCACTTT. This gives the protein CASSQGMGSPLHF.

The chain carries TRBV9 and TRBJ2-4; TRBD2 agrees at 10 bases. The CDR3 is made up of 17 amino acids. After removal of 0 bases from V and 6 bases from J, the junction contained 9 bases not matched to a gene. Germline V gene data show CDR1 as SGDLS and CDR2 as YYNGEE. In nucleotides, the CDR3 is TGTGCCAGCAGCGTAGAGCCTAGCGGGGGACCAAGAAACATTCAGTACTTC. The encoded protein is CASSVEPSGGPRNIQYF.